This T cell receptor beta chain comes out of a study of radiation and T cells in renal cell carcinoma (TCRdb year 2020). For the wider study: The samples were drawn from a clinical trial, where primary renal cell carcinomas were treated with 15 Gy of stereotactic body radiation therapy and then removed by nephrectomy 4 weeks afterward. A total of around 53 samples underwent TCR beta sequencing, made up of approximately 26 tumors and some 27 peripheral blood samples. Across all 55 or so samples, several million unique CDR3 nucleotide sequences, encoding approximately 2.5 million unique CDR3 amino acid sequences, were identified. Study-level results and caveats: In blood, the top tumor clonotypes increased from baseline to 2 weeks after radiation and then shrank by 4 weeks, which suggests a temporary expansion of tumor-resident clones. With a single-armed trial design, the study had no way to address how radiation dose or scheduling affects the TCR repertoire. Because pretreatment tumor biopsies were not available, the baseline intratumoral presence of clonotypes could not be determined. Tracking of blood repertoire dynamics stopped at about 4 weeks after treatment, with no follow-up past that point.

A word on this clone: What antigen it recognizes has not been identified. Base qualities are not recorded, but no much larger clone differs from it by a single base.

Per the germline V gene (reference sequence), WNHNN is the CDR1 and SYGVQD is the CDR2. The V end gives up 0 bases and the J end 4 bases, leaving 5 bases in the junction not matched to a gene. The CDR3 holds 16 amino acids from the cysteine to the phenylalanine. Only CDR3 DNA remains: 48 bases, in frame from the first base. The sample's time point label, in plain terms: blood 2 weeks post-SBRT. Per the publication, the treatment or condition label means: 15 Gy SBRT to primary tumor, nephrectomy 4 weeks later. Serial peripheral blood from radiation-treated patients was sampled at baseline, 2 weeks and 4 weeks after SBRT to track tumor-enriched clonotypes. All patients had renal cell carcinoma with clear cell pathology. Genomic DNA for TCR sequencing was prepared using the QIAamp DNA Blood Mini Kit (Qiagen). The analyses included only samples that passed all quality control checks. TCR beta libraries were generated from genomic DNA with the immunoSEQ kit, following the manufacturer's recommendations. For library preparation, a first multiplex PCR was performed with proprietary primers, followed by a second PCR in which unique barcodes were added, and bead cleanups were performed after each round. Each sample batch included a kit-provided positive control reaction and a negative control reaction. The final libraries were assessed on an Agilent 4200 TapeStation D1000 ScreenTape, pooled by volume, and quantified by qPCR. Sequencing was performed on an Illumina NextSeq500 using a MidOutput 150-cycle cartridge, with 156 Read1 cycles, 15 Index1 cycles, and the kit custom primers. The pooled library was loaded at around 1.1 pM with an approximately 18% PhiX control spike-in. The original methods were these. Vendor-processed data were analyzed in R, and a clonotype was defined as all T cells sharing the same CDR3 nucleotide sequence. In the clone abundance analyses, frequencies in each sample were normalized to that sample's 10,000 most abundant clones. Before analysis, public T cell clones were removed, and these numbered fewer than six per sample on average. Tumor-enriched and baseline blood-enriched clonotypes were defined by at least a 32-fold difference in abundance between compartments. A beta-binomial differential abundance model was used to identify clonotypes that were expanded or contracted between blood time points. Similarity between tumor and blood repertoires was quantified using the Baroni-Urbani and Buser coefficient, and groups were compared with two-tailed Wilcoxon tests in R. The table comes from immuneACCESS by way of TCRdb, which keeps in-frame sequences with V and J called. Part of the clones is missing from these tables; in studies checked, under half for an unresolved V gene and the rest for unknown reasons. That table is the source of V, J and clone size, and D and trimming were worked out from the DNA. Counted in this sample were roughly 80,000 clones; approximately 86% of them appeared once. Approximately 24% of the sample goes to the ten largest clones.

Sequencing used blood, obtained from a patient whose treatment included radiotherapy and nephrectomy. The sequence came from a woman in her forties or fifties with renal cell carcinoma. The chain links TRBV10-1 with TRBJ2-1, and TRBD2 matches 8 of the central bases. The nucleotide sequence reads TGCGCCAGCAGTGAGTCGAGGATAGCGGGGTACAATGAGCAGTTCTTC. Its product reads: CASSESRIAGYNEQFF.